This T cell receptor (beta chain) was sequenced in a study of T cell changes during pregnancy in multiple sclerosis. TCRdb's copy holds only in-frame clones and misses some; the assay was immunoSEQ multiplex PCR. The sample includes around 31,000 clones, just over 85% of them seen just once. V lost 3 bases and J lost 2; bases outside the gene matches: 8. This CDR3 contains 18 residues. Germline V gene data show CDR1 as SGHNT and CDR2 as YENEEA. The count of this clone is one. This sample comprised CD4+ T cells from peripheral blood mononuclear cells, obtained in the first trimester of pregnancy. The source of this sequence is a female donor in good health, enrolled as a control in a pregnancy study. The chain combines TRBV11-3 with TRBJ2-1, with TRBD2 matching over 12 bases. CDR3 sequence reads: CASSLASGGAGPYNEQFF. DNA of the CDR3: TGTGCCAGCAGCTTGGCTAGCGGGGGGGCCGGGCCCTACAATGAGCAGTTCTTC.